These 19 T cell receptor beta chains share one sample of origin, sequenced in a study of spatial heterogeneity in lung cancer. The time point is: sample taken at primary tumor resection. Sequencing covered unsorted whole RNA taken from tumor, nontumor lung or frozen PBMC. A single record per CDR3 protein comes from TCRdb applying MiXCR to the 5' RACE reads. The repertoire consists of tens of thousands of distinct CDR3 sequences, with around 5.5% occurring once and the leading ten covering roughly 25%. Sequences were derived from PBMCs, sampled at surgery. Receptor source: a female donor with early-stage non-small cell lung cancer.

This clonotype was seen repeatedly, ten times or more. The chain joins TRBV10-3 to TRBJ1-5; 9 nucleotides match TRBD1. V was clipped by 3 bases and J by 4 bases; unmatched bases: 4. Germline CDR1 ENHRY, CDR2 SYGVKD. The CDR3 extends over 15 amino acids. The CDR3: CAISDDRGGNQPQHF. The DNA of the CDR3 is TGTGCCATCAGTGACGACAGGGGGGGTAATCAGCCCCAGCATTTT.

The table lists this clonotype with many counts. The chain links TRBV9 to TRBJ1-2, with D perhaps TRBD1 (6 bases). Germline assignment: CDR1 SGDLS and CDR2 YYNGEE. The CDR3 covers 15 residues. Trimming removed 0 bases at V and 4 bases at J, with 13 bases between. In DNA form, the CDR3 reads TGTGCCAGCAGCGTAGGTACAGGGTCGGGCTATGGCTACACCTTC. Its translation: CASSVGTGSGYGYTF.

In its sample, this clonotype was seen many times. J is TRBJ2-7 and V is TRBV4-1; 7 nucleotides match TRBD1. This CDR3 comprises 15 residues. Germline loops: CDR1 MGHRA, CDR2 YSYEKL. The V and J ends lost 2 bases and 4 bases, in that order; junction bases with no gene match: 8. The DNA of the CDR3 is TGCGCCAGCAGCCAATGGGTAGGGGGCGCATACGAGCAGTACTTC. Its protein is CASSQWVGGAYEQYF.

This clonotype is labeled as medium-sized. The chain recombines TRBV4-2 with TRBJ2-2, with D unresolved. The CDR3 is 14 residues long. V lost 6 bases and J 0 bases, leaving 8 bases between the germline ends. CDR1 and CDR2 from the germline V gene are LGHNA and YNFKEQ. CDR3 bases: TGTGCCAGCAGTCAGGTTGCGAACACCGGGGAGCTGTTTTTT. It is translated as CASSQVANTGELFF.

This clonotype was recorded at least ten times. The chain employs TRBV10-3 and TRBJ1-2; a weak D match, TRBD1 (6 bases). Germline V gene data show CDR1 as ENHRY and CDR2 as SYGVKD. Trimming pared 2 bases from V and 2 bases from J, leaving 9 bases between. This CDR3 is 14 amino acids long. CDR3 in DNA: TGTGCCATCAGTGAGAGGGGGACGAACTATGGCTACACCTTC. This codes for CAISERGTNYGYTF.

This clonotype came up many times. CDR3 sequence reads: CASSLVGQGRSYEQYF. The CDR3 nucleotides are TGTGCCAGCAGCTTGGTTGGGCAGGGTCGCTCCTACGAGCAGTACTTC. The gene calls are TRBV5-4 and TRBJ2-7; maybe TRBD1 (5 bases). The V and J ends lost 0 bases and 0 bases respectively, with 13 bases between them. This CDR3 spans 16 amino acids. From germline, CDR1 is SGHNT and CDR2 YYREEE (reference sequence). Combining the CDR3 with reference TRBV5-4 and TRBJ2-7 gives the whole variable domain ETGVTQSPTHLIKTRGQQVTLRCSSQSGHNTVSWYQQALGQGPQFIFQYYREEENGRGNFPPRFSGLQFPNYSSELNVNALELDDSALYLCASSLVGQGRSYEQYFGPGTRLTVT.

This clonotype was seen repeatedly, ten times or more. The V call is TRBV14, the J call TRBJ1-2; the D gene is possibly TRBD1 (5 bases). V was cut by 4 bases and J by 5 bases, with 20 bases left in between. In germline, CDR1 is SGHDN, CDR2 FVKESK. The CDR3 consists of 16 residues. DNA for the CDR3: TGTGCCAGCAGCCCTAACCTCGGGGGTCCTGGTTATGGCTACACCTTC. Its translation is CASSPNLGGPGYGYTF.

The sample holds many counts of this clonotype. The V gene is TRBV3-1, the J gene TRBJ2-4, with 10 bases matching TRBD2. Trimming removed 0 bases from V and 4 bases from J; junction bases left unmatched: 3. The CDR3 has 16 amino acids. The germline V gene has CDR1 LGHDT and CDR2 YNNKEL (reference sequence). The CDR3 nucleotides are TGTGCCAGCAGCCAAGAATTACTAGCGGGGAAAAACATTCAGTACTTC. Encoded protein: CASSQELLAGKNIQYF.

In its sample, this clonotype was seen many times. CDR3 in DNA: TGTGCCATCAGGGGTGGGAACATTCAGTACTTC. Translating it yields CAIRGGNIQYF. V gene TRBV10-3 combines with J gene TRBJ2-4; D gene unclear. This CDR3 spans 11 amino acids. Per the germline V gene, CDR1 is ENHRY and CDR2 is SYGVKD. V was pared by 6 bases and J by 7 bases, with 7 bases between.

This clonotype was picked up many times. The CDR3 loop reads CASSSVFGTGISYEQYF. CDR3 in DNA: TGTGCCAGCAGTAGTGTTTTCGGGACAGGGATCTCCTACGAGCAGTACTTC. The chain carries TRBV6-8 and TRBJ2-7; 9 bases line up with TRBD1. Germline V CDR1 and CDR2: MNHGY, SAAAGT. Trimming removed 5 bases from V and 0 bases from J; junction bases left unmatched: 11. The CDR3 is made up of 17 amino acids.

This clonotype was seen repeatedly, ten times or more. The rearrangement joins TRBV7-3 to TRBJ1-5; TRBD1 aligns across 9 bases. Looked up from germline, CDR1 is SGHTA and CDR2 is FQGTGA. Trimming took 5 bases from V and 4 from J; bases not matched to a gene: 6. This CDR3 region has 15 residues. CDR3 DNA: TGTGCCAGCAGCCGGACAGGGGTCAGTAATCAGCCCCAGCATTTT. Protein: CASSRTGVSNQPQHF.

This clonotype was seen a handful of times. The V call is TRBV5-1, the J call TRBJ1-2; D might be TRBD1 (5 bases). Germline V gene data show CDR1 as SGHRS and CDR2 as YFSETQ. The CDR3 runs 13 residues. The germline V and J ends were trimmed by 4 bases and 4 bases, with 11 bases remaining between them. CDR3 bases: TGCGCCAGCAGCGACGGGACTCTCTATGGCTACACCTTC. Translating gives CASSDGTLYGYTF. Full variable domain (rest looked up from reference TRBV5-1 and TRBJ1-2): KAGVTQTPRYLIKTRGQQVTLSCSPISGHRSVSWYQQTPGQGLQFLFEYFSETQRNKGNFPGRFSGRQFSNSRSEMNVSTLELGDSALYLCASSDGTLYGYTFGSGTRLTVV.

Ten or more counts support this clonotype. J is TRBJ2-3 and V is TRBV9, with D perhaps TRBD1 (6 bases). The CDR3 length is 15 residues. Trimming left V 0 bases short and J 4 bases short, with 12 bases between. CDR1 SGDLS and CDR2 YYNGEE come from the germline V gene. For the CDR3, the DNA is TGTGCCAGCAGCGTAGGTGGGGGCGGAGCAGATACGCAGTATTTT. The encoded protein is CASSVGGGGADTQYF.

The chain joins TRBV18 to TRBJ2-7; D might be TRBD1 (6 bases). This CDR3 has 15 residues. The ends were cut back, 6 bases at V and 0 bases at J, with 15 bases in the middle. The germline CDR1 and CDR2 sequences are KGHSH and LQKENI. CDR3 sequence (DNA): TGTGCCAGCTCCGGTGGACAGCCAAGCTCCTACGAGCAGTACTTC. Its protein product is CASSGGQPSSYEQYF. The variable domain in full, completed from reference TRBV18 and TRBJ2-7, reads NAGVMQNPRHLVRRRGQEARLRCSPMKGHSHVYWYRQLPEEGLKFMVYLQKENIIDESGMPKERFSAEFPKEGPSILRIQQVVRGDSAAYFCASSGGQPSSYEQYFGPGTRLTVT.

The sample holds many counts of this clonotype. The V gene is TRBV25-1, the J gene TRBJ1-2; 9 bases line up with TRBD1. Germline V gene data show CDR1 as MGHDK and CDR2 as SYGVNS. Trimming removed 1 base from V and 6 bases from J; junction bases left unmatched: 3. There are 14 residues in the CDR3. The CDR3 reads CASSELGTGNGYTF. In DNA, the CDR3 is TGTGCCAGCAGTGAATTAGGGACAGGGAATGGCTACACCTTC.

This clonotype was observed many times. The chain carries TRBV28 and TRBJ2-7; D perhaps matches TRBD2 (7 bases). The germline V gene has CDR1 MDHEN and CDR2 SYDVKM. CDR3 size: 14 residues. Trimming took 9 bases from V and 3 from J, leaving 18 bases between them. DNA of the CDR3: TGTGCCAGTGCCCCGGGGGGCCAATACTACGAGCAGTACTTC. Translation gives CASAPGGQYYEQYF. Based on the CDR3 plus reference TRBV28 and TRBJ2-7, the full variable domain is DVKVTQSSRYLVKRTGEKVFLECVQDMDHENMFWYRQDPGLGLRLIYFSYDVKMKEKGDIPEGYSVSREKKERFSLILESASTNQTSMYLCASAPGGQYYEQYFGPGTRLTVT.

The V and J genes are TRBV7-6 and TRBJ1-5; D is undetermined. The CDR3 is made up of 13 amino acids. Trimming took off 0 bases at V and 5 bases at J, with 5 bases between the two ends. Germline CDR1 is SGHVS and CDR2 is FNYEAQ. The CDR3 region is CASSLALDQPQHF. CDR3 in DNA: TGTGCCAGCAGCTTAGCGCTGGATCAGCCCCAGCATTTT. Full variable domain (remainder filled in from reference TRBV7-6 and TRBJ1-5): GAGVSQSPRYKVTKRGQDVALRCDPISGHVSLYWYRQALGQGPEFLTYFNYEAQQDKSGLPNDRFSAERPEGSISTLTIQRTEQRDSAMYRCASSLALDQPQHFGDGTRLSIL.

This clonotype was counted many times. This sequence joins TRBV4-1 and TRBJ2-3, with D perhaps TRBD2 (6 bases). Germline-derived CDR1 and CDR2 are MGHRA and YSYEKL. CDR3 length equals 14 residues. Trimming left V 4 bases short and J 4 bases short, with 12 bases between. The CDR3 DNA sequence: TGCGCCAGCAGCCTTCCGACTAGTCCAGATACGCAGTATTTT. Translated, it gives CASSLPTSPDTQYF.

This clonotype was counted many times. The chain carries TRBV7-2 and TRBJ2-7; D remains ambiguous. Germline V gene lookup returns CDR1 SGHTA and CDR2 FQGNSA. The V gene lost 1 base and the J gene lost 0 bases, with 7 bases spanning the gap. This CDR3 is 14 amino acids long. The CDR3 here is CASSLGRSSYEQYF. The CDR3 region has the DNA TGTGCCAGCAGCTTAGGACGGTCCTCCTACGAGCAGTACTTC.